Below are 22 T cell receptor beta chains sequenced from a single sample in a study of blood T cell repertoires in COVID-19. Using immunoSEQ multiplex PCR, the repertoire was profiled, and TCRdb retains in-frame clones only, with some absent. The data contain roughly 84,000 clones, around four fifths of them singletons. Sequencing was carried out using peripheral blood. These TCRs come from a man older than 75 with active or convalescent COVID-19.

This clone has a single count. The rearrangement joins TRBV28 to TRBJ1-4; D might be TRBD1 (6 bases). Germline CDR1 and CDR2: MDHEN and SYDVKM. This CDR3 spans 15 amino acids. V lost 8 bases and J 2 bases, leaving 15 bases between the germline ends. CDR3 in DNA: TGTGCCAGCGGAGGGGGGGAGTTGACTAATGAAAAACTGTTTTTT. This translates into CASGGGELTNEKLFF.

This chain joins TRBV11-2 and TRBJ2-2; 10 bases map to TRBD1. Losses at the gene ends were 7 bases for V and 3 bases for J; bases not matched to a gene: 14. Per germline, CDR1 SGHAT and CDR2 FQNNGV. The CDR3 has 18 amino acids. The CDR3 loop is CASTGARTGTGDTGELFF. CDR3 coding DNA: TGTGCCAGCACAGGGGCGAGAACCGGGACAGGGGACACCGGGGAGCTGTTTTTT.

This chain uses TRBV21-1 with TRBJ1-3; TRBD1 is the table's D call and was not checked against the DNA. TRBV21-1 is reported as a pseudogene. This CDR3 contains 20 residues. The CDR3 loop is CASSTRAWTTTTFSGNTIYF. The DNA of the CDR3 is TGTGCCAGCAGCACCCGAGCCTGGACAACCACTACATTCTCTGGAAACACCATATATTTT.

This clone was found a few times. The chain carries TRBV28 and TRBJ1-2; D gene ambiguous. The CDR3 consists of 11 residues. V lost 3 bases and J 6 bases, leaving 5 bases between the germline ends. Germline assignment: CDR1 MDHEN and CDR2 SYDVKM. The CDR3: CASSFANGYTF. The CDR3 DNA follows: TGTGCCAGCAGTTTTGCGAATGGCTACACCTTC.

The rearrangement uses TRBV4-1 and TRBJ2-1, with D possibly matching TRBD2 (6 bases). V was shortened by 1 base and J by 5 bases, with 21 bases between the two germline ends. CDR3 length: 18 amino acids. Germline CDR1 and CDR2: MGHRA and YSYEKL. Written as DNA, the CDR3 is TGCGCCAGCAGCCAAGGTAGCGGAACCCGCCGAGGCCACAATGAGCAGTTCTTC. Encoded protein: CASSQGSGTRRGHNEQFF.

The V call is TRBV30, the J call TRBJ1-2; tentatively, D is TRBD1 (5 bases). In germline, CDR1 is GTSNPN, CDR2 SVGIG (reference sequence). The V end was cut by 3 bases, the J end by 3 bases, with 14 bases between. The CDR3 consists of 14 residues. CDR3 amino acids: CAWSAGPGDYGYTF. In DNA form, the CDR3 reads TGTGCCTGGAGCGCCGGGCCGGGGGACTATGGCTACACCTTC.

This sequence joins TRBV6-5 and TRBJ1-3; D unclear. The ends were cut back, 2 bases at V and 9 bases at J, with 8 bases in the middle. Looked up from germline, CDR1 is MNHEY and CDR2 is SVGAGI. The CDR3 is 12 amino acids. This CDR3 reads CASSYGRGTIYF. DNA of the CDR3: TGTGCCAGCAGTTACGGGCGGGGCACCATATATTTT.

The chain employs TRBV24-1 and TRBJ2-2; D perhaps matches TRBD1 (6 bases). The CDR3 is made up of 13 amino acids. V was clipped by 7 bases and J by 5 bases, with 10 bases between them. Germline lookup yields CDR1 KGHDR and CDR2 SFDVKD. The CDR3 region has the DNA TGTGCCACCAGGGATGGGACAACCGGGGAGCTGTTTTTT. As protein: CATRDGTTGELFF.

The chain carries TRBV15 and TRBJ2-1; 12 nucleotides agree with TRBD2. Germline CDR1 reads LNHNV; CDR2 reads YYDKDF (reference sequence). CDR3 size: 17 residues. V lost 0 bases and J lost 4; bases outside the gene matches: 4. CDR3 sequence: CATSRDRTSGAYNEQFF. In DNA form, the CDR3 reads TGTGCCACCAGCAGAGATAGGACTAGCGGGGCTTACAATGAGCAGTTCTTC.

This clone was detected a few times. This rearrangement joins TRBV24-1 to TRBJ1-1; unclear D gene. This CDR3 has 15 amino acids. CDR1 is KGHDR and CDR2 is SFDVKD in the germline V gene. Trimming shortened V by 4 bases and J by 4 bases, and 15 bases separated the two germline ends. DNA for the CDR3: TGTGCCACCAGTGACTCACAGAATTTGGGCACTGAAGCTTTCTTT. It is translated as CATSDSQNLGTEAFF.

The V gene is TRBV12-5, the J gene TRBJ2-1; 8 positions match TRBD1. Unmatched junction bases numbered 5, after V lost 7 bases and J lost 3 bases. The CDR3 runs 14 residues. Germline lookup yields CDR1 LGHNT and CDR2 FRNRAP. The CDR3 region is CASAPGQVYNEQFF. DNA for the CDR3: TGTGCTAGTGCCCCGGGACAGGTCTACAATGAGCAGTTCTTC.

This chain connects TRBV6-5 to TRBJ1-5; possible D gene TRBD1, 5 bases. Germline-derived CDR1 and CDR2 are MNHEY and SVGAGI. The CDR3 spans 15 residues. Trimming shortened V by 6 bases and J by 1 base, and 13 bases separated the two germline ends. CDR3 nucleotide sequence: TGTGCCAGCAGGGCCGCGGGGCCCAGCAATCAGCCCCAGCATTTT. Protein: CASRAAGPSNQPQHF.

This chain connects TRBV24-1 to TRBJ1-2; D might be TRBD1 (5 bases). Trimming pared 4 bases from V and 6 bases from J, leaving 14 bases between. Germline V gene data show CDR1 as KGHDR and CDR2 as SFDVKD. CDR3 length equals 14 residues. This CDR3 is CATSDRGSHHGYTF. The DNA of the CDR3 is TGTGCCACCAGTGACCGGGGGAGTCACCATGGCTACACCTTC.

This clone was picked up many times. The chain links TRBV12-3 or TRBV12-4 to TRBJ2-1; D remains unclear. V dropped 5 bases and J dropped 7 bases, with 9 bases sitting between them. This CDR3 is 12 amino acids long. DNA of the CDR3: TGTGCCAGCAGTGGCCCCGGGAATGAGCAGTTCTTC. This translates into CASSGPGNEQFF.

The CDR3 protein is CASSPIGGEDGYTF. The CDR3 nucleotides are TGTGCCAGCTCACCAATAGGAGGGGAGGATGGCTACACCTTC. The chain employs TRBV18 and TRBJ1-2; weak D call: TRBD1 (5 bases). V lost 2 bases and J lost 6, with 13 bases in between. The CDR3 runs 14 residues. In germline, CDR1 is KGHSH, CDR2 LQKENI. The full variable domain, rest sourced from reference TRBV18 and TRBJ1-2, is NAGVMQNPRHLVRRRGQEARLRCSPMKGHSHVYWYRQLPEEGLKFMVYLQKENIIDESGMPKERFSAEFPKEGPSILRIQQVVRGDSAAYFCASSPIGGEDGYTFGSGTRLTVV.

The genes are TRBV12-3 or TRBV12-4 and TRBJ1-1, with 9 bases identical to TRBD1. The CDR3 is 13 amino acids. Trimming at V came to 7 bases and at J to 7 bases, leaving 7 bases not matched to a gene. For the CDR3, the DNA is TGTGCCAGCAAACTCGACAGGGGGAATGAAGCTTTCTTT. Protein sequence: CASKLDRGNEAFF.

The genes are TRBV2 and TRBJ1-1, with D perhaps matching TRBD1 (5 bases). This CDR3 spans 14 amino acids. CDR1 and CDR2 (germline): SNHLY, FYNNEI. Trimming cost V 6 bases and J 1 base, with 12 bases left between them. CDR3 region: CASRPGHPNTEAFF. In nucleotides, the CDR3 is TGTGCCAGCAGGCCCGGACACCCGAACACTGAAGCTTTCTTT.

This clone was seen more than once but under ten times. The CDR3 DNA is TGTGCCATCAGTAACGATAACAGGGGAAATCAGCCCCAGCATTTT. Residues: CAISNDNRGNQPQHF. The chain links TRBV10-3 to TRBJ1-5, with 7 bases matching TRBD1. CDR3 length equals 15 residues. Germline V gives CDR1 ENHRY, CDR2 SYGVKD. The V segment lost 5 bases and the J segment 4 bases; nucleotides outside the gene matches: 8.

This clone appeared a few times. The chain uses TRBV7-2 and TRBJ1-1; D is uncertain. The CDR3 runs to 15 residues. The germline V and J ends were trimmed by 5 bases and 4 bases, with 17 bases remaining between them. CDR1 is SGHTA, CDR2 FQGNSA, per germline. CDR3 amino acids: CASSRTVTHPTEAFF. The CDR3, as DNA: TGTGCCAGCAGCCGCACGGTCACCCACCCCACTGAAGCTTTCTTT.

The CDR3 nucleotides are TGTGCCAGTAGTATAAACTTAGGTGGAGTTCAGCCCCAGCATTTT. Translation gives CASSINLGGVQPQHF. The rearrangement uses TRBV19 and TRBJ1-5; D is undetermined. Looked up from germline, CDR1 is LNHDA and CDR2 is SQIVND (reference sequence). The CDR3 contains 15 residues. The V and J ends lost 2 bases and 6 bases respectively, with 14 bases between them.

The chain joins TRBV5-5 to TRBJ2-7; 7 positions match TRBD1. This CDR3 spans 15 amino acids. Per the germline V gene, CDR1 is SGHKS and CDR2 is YYEKEE (reference sequence). Trimming cost V 4 bases and J 4 bases; bases outside gene matches: 11. CDR3 sequence: CASSTVRTGKYEQYV. In DNA, the CDR3 is TGTGCCAGCAGCACTGTAAGGACAGGAAAGTACGAGCAGTACGTC.

The V and J genes are TRBV11-3 and TRBJ1-1; TRBD1 matches 8 bases. The CDR3 consists of 14 residues. Germline V gene lookup returns CDR1 SGHNT and CDR2 YENEEA. V was pared by 5 bases and J by 6 bases, with 8 bases of the junction left unmatched. The CDR3 bases are TGTGCCAGCAGCCCTCTGACAGGGGATGCTGAAGCTTTCTTT. Its translation: CASSPLTGDAEAFF.